The source of this T cell receptor beta chain is a study of blood T cell repertoires in COVID-19. The overall study: T cells, B-cell-depleted T cells, or PBMCs provided the cDNA or gDNA that served as material.

The CDR3 loop spans 14 amino acids. Germline CDR1 is LGHDT and CDR2 is YNNKEL (reference sequence). V shed 0 bases and J shed 5 bases, with 10 bases lying between them. Assay used: immunoSEQ multiplex PCR; TCRdb lists only in-frame clones, some missing. The sample has about 21,000 clones, around 89% seen once. This clonotype was sampled from a man between 65 and 85 years old with active COVID-19. The specimen sequenced was peripheral blood. The chain has TRBV3-1 (or the pseudogene TRBV3-2) and TRBJ1-2; D ambiguous. The CDR3 is CASSQEAFVYGYTF. CDR3 DNA: TGTGCCAGCAGCCAAGAAGCGTTCGTATATGGCTACACCTTC.